This passage covers 25 T cell receptor beta chains from one sample sequenced in a study of T cell responses to AZD1222 COVID-19 vaccine. Clones were read by immunoSEQ multiplex PCR, and TCRdb kept only the in-frame ones, dropping some. The sample carries approximately 43,000 clones, around 89% recorded once. The source material was peripheral blood, sampled 28 days after the second AZD1222 dose. The receptor source for this set is an adult who received the AZD1222 COVID-19 vaccine.

V is TRBV21-1 and J is TRBJ1-4. TRBV21-1 corresponds to a pseudogene. The CDR3 sequence is 13 residues long. As DNA, the CDR3 is TGTGCCAGCAGCAAAGGACTCGATGAAAAACTGTTTTTT. Its translation is CASSKGLDEKLFF.

The rearrangement links TRBV2 to TRBJ1-6; D ambiguous. Per the germline V gene, CDR1 is SNHLY and CDR2 is FYNNEI. The V end was cut by 6 bases, the J end by 5 bases, with 14 bases between. This CDR3 spans 15 amino acids. The CDR3 DNA reads as TGTGCCAGCAGAGAGGTTAGGGCAGATAATTCACCCCTCCACTTT. This sequence encodes CASREVRADNSPLHF.

V usage is TRBV5-1 and J usage is TRBJ2-5; 11 nucleotides align to TRBD2. CDR1 is SGHRS, CDR2 YFSETQ, per germline. The CDR3 spans 15 residues. J gave up 5 bases and V 6 bases, and 9 bases lay outside the gene matches. Here the CDR3 reads CASTIAGGPLETQYF. The CDR3 coding sequence is TGCGCCAGCACCATAGCGGGGGGGCCGTTGGAGACCCAGTACTTC.

The chain uses TRBV7-2 and TRBJ1-3; no clear D gene. The V gene lost 5 bases and the J gene lost 6 bases, with 8 bases spanning the gap. CDR1 and CDR2 (germline): SGHTA, FQGNSA. The CDR3 has 12 amino acids. The CDR3 here is CASSEAKNTIYF. For the CDR3, the DNA is TGTGCCAGCAGCGAGGCCAAAAACACCATATATTTT.

This chain links TRBV14 with TRBJ1-3; 9 bases map to TRBD1. CDR1 SGHDN and CDR2 FVKESK come from the germline V gene. There are 18 residues in the CDR3. V dropped 4 bases and J dropped 0; count of bases not matched to a gene: 10. CDR3 protein: CASSLLRQGVNSGNTIYF. The CDR3 DNA follows: TGTGCCAGCAGCCTCCTCAGACAGGGGGTCAACTCTGGAAACACCATATATTTT. Full variable domain (outside the CDR3, taken from reference TRBV14 and TRBJ1-3): EAGVTQFPSHSVIEKGQTVTLRCDPISGHDNLYWYRRVMGKEIKFLLHFVKESKQDESGMPNNRFLAERTGGTYSTLKVQPAELEDSGVYFCASSLLRQGVNSGNTIYFGEGSWLTVV.

This clone has only one observation. The V call is TRBV6-5, the J call TRBJ1-2; 8 bases match TRBD1. Germline loops: CDR1 MNHEY, CDR2 SVGAGI. The CDR3 has 13 amino acids. J lost 8 bases, V lost 6 bases, and 8 bases had no gene match. CDR3 DNA: TGTGCCAGCAGGGCGCCGGGACAGGACGGCTACACCTTC. It translates to CASRAPGQDGYTF.

The J gene is TRBJ2-1, the V gene TRBV12-5; 12 bases are shared with TRBD2. Germline-derived CDR1 and CDR2 are LGHNT and FRNRAP. The junction had 9 bases not matched to a gene; V was cut back by 6 bases and J by 6 bases. The CDR3 has 16 amino acids. The CDR3, as DNA: TGTGCTAGTGGCCCACGGACTAGCGGGATGGGCAATGAGCAGTTCTTC. This translates into CASGPRTSGMGNEQFF.

The chain links TRBV19 to TRBJ1-6; D not certain. The CDR3 loop spans 13 amino acids. The germline CDR1 and CDR2 sequences are LNHDA and SQIVND (reference sequence). V was cut by 9 bases and J by 8 bases, with 14 bases left in between. The CDR3 region has the DNA TGTGCCAGCGCCGGACTAATTGATTCACCCCTCCACTTT. Encoded protein: CASAGLIDSPLHF.

The rearrangement uses TRBV5-8 and TRBJ2-2; weak D call: TRBD2 (6 bases). The V end lost 1 base, the J end lost 4 bases, and 14 bases lay between the germline ends. The CDR3 has 16 residues. Germline V lookup: CDR1 SGHTS, CDR2 YDEGEE. The DNA for the CDR3 is TGTGCCAGCAGCTTGCGGGGGATTTCGGGCACCGGGGAGCTGTTTTTT. Translating it yields CASSLRGISGTGELFF.

The chain couples TRBV7-3 to TRBJ2-6, with 12 bases fitting TRBD1. This CDR3 has 18 amino acids. Per the germline V gene, CDR1 is SGHTA and CDR2 is FQGTGA. The V gene end was trimmed by 5 bases and the J gene end by 1 base; junction bases not matched to a gene: 6. CDR3 sequence reads: CASSGPGQGASGANVLTF. CDR3 DNA sequence: TGTGCCAGCAGCGGCCCGGGACAGGGGGCGTCTGGGGCCAACGTCCTGACTTTC.

The chain has TRBV27 and TRBJ1-6, with a possible D match to TRBD1 (5 bases). The CDR3 is 14 residues long. CDR1 is MNHEY, CDR2 SMNVEV, per germline (reference sequence). Trimming removed 3 bases from V and 5 bases from J, with 8 bases in between. The CDR3 DNA is TGTGCCAGCAGTTTCTGGGGGGATAATTCACCCCTCCACTTT. Translated, it gives CASSFWGDNSPLHF.

V is TRBV7-3 and J is TRBJ2-3, with 10 bases lining up with TRBD2. This CDR3 region has 16 residues. V lost 5 bases to trimming and J lost 0 bases; unmatched junction nucleotides: 5. Per the germline V gene, CDR1 is SGHTA and CDR2 is FQGTGA. CDR3 sequence reads: CASSHSGRVSTDTQYF. The CDR3 nucleotides read TGTGCCAGCAGCCACAGCGGGAGGGTTAGCACAGATACGCAGTATTTT.

In its sample, this clone was seen once. The chain recombines TRBV5-8 with TRBJ1-3; D is unresolved. Germline CDR1 is SGHTS and CDR2 is YDEGEE. CDR3 size: 16 residues. Trimming removed 0 bases at V and 0 bases at J, with 10 bases between. The CDR3 DNA reads as TGTGCCAGCAGCTTGGGCACAGACTTCTCTGGAAACACCATATATTTT. Its protein is CASSLGTDFSGNTIYF.

This chain uses TRBV14 with TRBJ1-2, with a possible D match to TRBD1 (5 bases). Trimming left V 4 bases short and J 4 bases short, with 28 bases between. CDR3 length: 19 residues. Germline values: CDR1 SGHDN, CDR2 FVKESK. The CDR3 DNA reads TGTGCCAGCAGCCCTCTAAGCCGGACACCCTTTACCCTAACCTATGGCTACACCTTC. Translated, it gives CASSPLSRTPFTLTYGYTF.

The table lists this clone with a few counts. This chain joins TRBV2 and TRBJ1-5; D gene ambiguous. V dropped 2 bases and J dropped 0 bases, with 5 bases sitting between them. The CDR3 length is 14 residues. Germline values: CDR1 SNHLY, CDR2 FYNNEI. DNA for the CDR3: TGTGCCAGCAGTGAAATGGATAGCAATCAGCCCCAGCATTTT. Its protein is CASSEMDSNQPQHF.

V usage is TRBV2 and J usage is TRBJ1-1, with a tentative D call TRBD1 (6 bases). The CDR3 runs to 14 residues. V was clipped by 6 bases and J by 6 bases, with 17 bases between them. From germline, CDR1 is SNHLY and CDR2 FYNNEI. CDR3 DNA sequence: TGTGCCAGCAGCCTCGTAGGACAGAATGCTGAAGCTTTCTTT. It codes for CASSLVGQNAEAFF.

The V call is TRBV6-5, the J call TRBJ1-4; 9 nucleotides line up with TRBD1. Germline V lookup: CDR1 MNHEY, CDR2 SVGAGI. Trimming removed 6 bases from V and 3 bases from J; junction bases left unmatched: 2. The CDR3 is made up of 14 amino acids. The CDR3 DNA is TGTGCCAGCAGCTACAGGGGGCCTAATGAAAAACTGTTTTTT. It translates to CASSYRGPNEKLFF.

The chain has TRBV5-6 and TRBJ1-4, with D tentatively TRBD1 (5 bases). This CDR3 spans 14 amino acids. Trimming shortened V by 2 bases and J by 5 bases, and 10 bases separated the two germline ends. Germline V gene data show CDR1 as SGHDT and CDR2 as YYEEEE. CDR3: CASSLIDSNEKLFF. CDR3 in DNA: TGTGCCAGCAGCTTAATTGACAGCAATGAAAAACTGTTTTTT. The variable domain in full, completed from reference TRBV5-6 and TRBJ1-4, reads DAGVTQSPTHLIKTRGQQVTLRCSPKSGHDTVSWYQQALGQGPQFIFQYYEEEERQRGNFPDRFSGHQFPNYSSELNVNALLLGDSALYLCASSLIDSNEKLFFGSGTQLSVL.

V gene TRBV10-3 combines with J gene TRBJ1-1; the D gene is possibly TRBD1 (5 bases). Trimming cost V 3 bases and J 0 bases, with 11 bases left between them. Per germline, CDR1 ENHRY and CDR2 SYGVKD. CDR3 length equals 15 residues. CDR3 amino acids: CAISELGVLNTEAFF. The CDR3 DNA follows: TGTGCCATCAGTGAATTAGGGGTGCTGAACACTGAAGCTTTCTTT.

The V gene is TRBV5-5, the J gene TRBJ2-7; D ambiguous. CDR1 is SGHKS and CDR2 is YYEKEE in the germline V gene (reference sequence). V shed 1 base and J shed 0 bases, with 11 bases lying between them. The CDR3 sequence is 15 residues long. The CDR3 reads CASSLTFTDSYEQYF. The CDR3 DNA reads TGTGCCAGCAGCTTGACATTTACAGACTCCTACGAGCAGTACTTC.

The count of this clone is one. V is TRBV10-3 and J is TRBJ1-2; a possible D gene is TRBD1 (6 bases). This CDR3 has 16 residues. V was cut by 0 bases and J by 2 bases, with 13 bases left in between. Looked up from germline, CDR1 is ENHRY and CDR2 is SYGVKD. The CDR3 DNA sequence: TGTGCCATCAGTGAGTCATCCGGGACAATGAACTATGGCTACACCTTC. This translates into CAISESSGTMNYGYTF.

The chain uses TRBV5-1 and TRBJ2-5, with 8 positions matching TRBD1. CDR1 and CDR2 (germline): SGHRS, YFSETQ. This CDR3 comprises 15 residues. V shed 2 bases and J 4 bases; nucleotides not matched to a gene: 7. The CDR3 DNA follows: TGCGCCAGCAGCTTACAACCCAGGGGGCGAGAGACCCAGTACTTC. It translates to CASSLQPRGRETQYF. Supplemented by reference TRBV5-1 and TRBJ2-5, the full variable domain reads KAGVTQTPRYLIKTRGQQVTLSCSPISGHRSVSWYQQTPGQGLQFLFEYFSETQRNKGNFPGRFSGRQFSNSRSEMNVSTLELGDSALYLCASSLQPRGRETQYFGPGTRLLVL.

The V and J genes are TRBV7-9 and TRBJ1-3; no firm D call. The germline V gene encodes CDR1 SEHNR and CDR2 FQNEAQ (reference sequence). V lost 5 bases, J lost 0 bases, and 11 bases lay in between. The CDR3 is 15 residues long. The CDR3 nucleotides are TGTGCCAGCAGCCCATCCCCTATCTCTGGAAACACCATATATTTT. Protein: CASSPSPISGNTIYF.

The chain carries TRBV6-2 or TRBV6-3 and TRBJ2-4; TRBD2 aligns across 15 bases. This CDR3 is built from 17 residues. Germline V gene lookup returns CDR1 MNHEY and CDR2 SVGEGT. V shed 5 bases, J shed 4 bases, and the junction held 6 bases outside the gene matches. The CDR3 here is CASSHGLAGGTKNIQYF. The CDR3 DNA reads as TGTGCCAGCAGTCATGGACTAGCGGGAGGGACAAAAAACATTCAGTACTTC.

The gene calls are TRBV2 and TRBJ2-2; 7 bases match TRBD1. The junction had 13 bases not matched to a gene; V was cut back by 10 bases and J by 8 bases. Germline CDR1 is SNHLY and CDR2 is FYNNEI. The CDR3 runs 14 residues. The CDR3 is CATKWTGNGGELFF. In DNA, the CDR3 is TGTGCCACCAAGTGGACAGGCAACGGAGGGGAGCTGTTTTTT. Complete variable domain (other parts from reference TRBV2 and TRBJ2-2): EPEVTQTPSHQVTQMGQEVILRCVPISNHLYFYWYRQILGQKVEFLVSFYNNEISEKSEIFDDQFSVERPDGSNFTLKIRSTKLEDSAMYFCATKWTGNGGELFFGEGSRLTVL.